This is a list of T cell receptor beta chains from one sample in a study of shared clonotypes between healthy human individuals. Some clones are missing from TCRdb's copy, which holds only in-frame ones; the method was immunoSEQ multiplex PCR. The sample has nearly 2 million clones; approximately 95% are singletons. Sequenced sample: naive CD8+ T cells sorted from blood. The receptors were gathered from a man between 18 and 29 years old in good health. Each CDR3 is given with its conserved first and last residue. D genes are given only for firm matches. Not all rows give a size; the values are once, few, many and, for expanded clones, a class.

J gene,V gene,CDR3 length,clone size,D gene,CDR3 protein,CDR3 DNA
TRBJ1-1,TRBV10-3,16,NA,NA,CAISEVTVGSNTEAFF,TGTGCCATCAGTGAGGTGACTGTGGGGTCGAACACTGAAGCTTTCTTT
TRBJ2-5,TRBV4-3,17,NA,TRBD1,CASSQDFTGGGGETQYF,TGCGCCAGCAGCCAAGATTTCACAGGGGGCGGAGGGGAGACCCAGTACTTC
TRBJ2-5,TRBV5-1,16,NA,NA,CASSLLRAANQETQYF,TGCGCCAGCAGCTTACTAAGAGCGGCGAACCAAGAGACCCAGTACTTC
TRBJ1-2,TRBV5-1,14,NA,TRBD1,CASSPGTEIYGYTF,TGCGCCAGCAGCCCAGGGACAGAGATTTATGGCTACACCTTC
TRBJ1-5,TRBV10-1,17,NA,NA,CASRVTDRYYDNQPQHF,TGCGCCAGCAGAGTGACCGACCGGTACTATGACAATCAGCCCCAGCATTTT
TRBJ2-5,TRBV25-1,14,NA,NA,CASSVGQGQETQYF,TGTGCCAGCAGTGTCGGTCAGGGACAAGAGACCCAGTACTTC
TRBJ2-3,TRBV11-2,14,once,TRBD2,CASSLVSGSDTQYF,TGTGCCAGCAGCTTAGTTAGCGGGAGCGATACGCAGTATTTT
TRBJ2-7,TRBV5-1,14,few,NA,CASSLEVTSYEQYF,TGCGCCAGCAGCTTGGAAGTGACTAGCTACGAGCAGTACTTC
TRBJ2-7,TRBV7-9,10,NA,NA,CASSGDPSDF,TGTGCCAGCAGCGGGGACCCATCGGACTTC
TRBJ1-5,TRBV27,12,NA,NA,CASSLTGQPQHF,TGTGCCAGCAGTTTAACGGGGCAGCCCCAGCATTTT
TRBJ2-7,TRBV11-2,19,NA,NA,CASSLSAIRISPGKDEQYF,TGTGCCAGCAGCTTATCCGCAATCAGGATATCTCCGGGGAAGGACGAGCAGTACTTC
TRBJ2-2,TRBV7-2,17,NA,NA,CASSLTDRFANTGELFF,TGTGCCAGCAGCTTAACCGACAGGTTCGCGAACACCGGGGAGCTGTTTTTT
TRBJ2-1,TRBV11-2,14,NA,TRBD2,CASSASTSGGEQFF,TGTGCCAGCAGCGCCTCGACTAGCGGGGGCGAGCAGTTCTTC
TRBJ2-3,TRBV7-6,15,NA,TRBD2,CASSPGTTSTDTQYF,TGTGCCAGCAGCCCCGGGACTACTTCCACAGATACGCAGTATTTT
TRBJ1-1,TRBV5-6,11,NA,NA,CASHGGVEAFF,TGTGCCAGCCACGGCGGGGTAGAAGCTTTCTTT
TRBJ2-5,TRBV4-1,18,NA,TRBD2,CASSHQGLAGVLEETQYF,TGCGCCAGCAGCCACCAGGGACTAGCGGGAGTTTTGGAAGAGACCCAGTACTTC
TRBJ2-2,TRBV27,15,NA,NA,CASKSGTTNTGELFF,TGTGCCAGCAAGTCCGGGACGACGAACACCGGGGAGCTGTTTTTT
TRBJ1-1,TRBV4-1,12,NA,NA,CASKGGATEAFF,TGCGCCAGCAAAGGGGGGGCCACTGAAGCTTTCTTT
TRBJ2-7,TRBV7-2,14,NA,NA,CASSLPTAPYEQYF,TGTGCCAGCAGCTTACCGACAGCACCTTACGAGCAGTACTTC
TRBJ1-2,TRBV6-1,13,once,TRBD1,CASRPGQDYGYTF,TGTGCCAGCAGACCTGGACAGGACTATGGCTACACCTTC
TRBJ2-7,TRBV13,15,NA,NA,CASSPHTGNTYEQYF,TGTGCCAGCAGCCCCCACACGGGGAACACCTACGAGCAGTACTTC
TRBJ2-7,TRBV4-1,17,NA,NA,CASSQRGGQGATYEQYF,TGCGCCAGCAGCCAACGAGGGGGGCAGGGAGCAACCTACGAGCAGTACTTC
TRBJ1-1,TRBV2,12,NA,NA,CASRRDTSEAFF,TGTGCCAGCAGGAGGGACACGTCGGAAGCTTTCTTT
TRBJ2-7,TRBV5-8,13,NA,NA,CASSLDQEDEQYF,TGTGCCAGCAGCTTGGATCAGGAGGACGAGCAGTACTTC
TRBJ1-6,TRBV27,15,once,NA,CASSPRTISDSPLHF,TGTGCCAGCAGCCCACGGACGATCTCCGATTCACCCCTCCACTTT
TRBJ2-1,TRBV19,12,NA,NA,CASSYTGNEQFF,TGTGCCAGTAGCTATACAGGAAATGAGCAGTTCTTC
TRBJ2-1,TRBV7-6,14,NA,NA,CASSSPLGYNEQFF,TGTGCCAGCAGCTCACCACTTGGGTACAATGAGCAGTTCTTC
TRBJ2-7,TRBV11-2,13,NA,NA,CASSVGRLYEQYF,TGTGCCAGCAGCGTGGGACGGCTATACGAGCAGTACTTC
TRBJ2-1,TRBV28,13,once,TRBD2,CASHAGGASEQFF,TGTGCCAGCCATGCGGGGGGGGCATCTGAGCAGTTCTTC
TRBJ1-2,TRBV25-1,14,NA,NA,CASSELGLGYGYTF,TGTGCCAGCAGTGAATTGGGGTTGGGCTATGGCTACACCTTC
TRBJ2-6,TRBV4-2,17,NA,NA,CASSQDSLVSGANVLTF,TGTGCCAGCAGCCAAGACAGCCTAGTCTCTGGGGCCAACGTCCTGACTTTC
TRBJ2-7,TRBV29-1,16,few,NA,CSVEGGETGFTYEQYF,TGCAGCGTTGAAGGGGGCGAGACAGGCTTCACCTACGAGCAGTACTTC
TRBJ1-5,TRBV27,17,NA,TRBD1,CASSLGQGKVGNQPQHF,TGTGCCAGCAGTTTGGGACAGGGAAAAGTGGGCAATCAGCCCCAGCATTTT
TRBJ2-7,TRBV11-1,13,once,TRBD1,CASSPGQGNEQYF,TGTGCCAGCAGCCCCGGACAGGGTAACGAGCAGTACTTC
TRBJ2-1,TRBV5-4,13,NA,NA,CASTGGTYNEQFF,TGTGCCAGCACCGGGGGCACCTACAATGAGCAGTTCTTC
TRBJ2-1,TRBV9,11,NA,NA,CASGPYNEQFF,TGTGCCAGCGGGCCGTACAATGAGCAGTTCTTC
TRBJ1-2,TRBV29-1,14,NA,NA,CSVAPPGAERGYTF,TGCAGCGTTGCTCCCCCAGGGGCAGAGCGGGGCTACACCTTC
TRBJ1-5,TRBV30,12,NA,NA,CAWSVHSGIEHF,TGTGCCTGGAGTGTACATTCAGGGATAGAGCATTTT
TRBJ2-1,TRBV27,14,NA,TRBD1,CASSPRTGGNEQFF,TGTGCCAGCAGCCCGAGGACAGGGGGCAATGAGCAGTTCTTC
TRBJ1-6,TRBV5-6,14,once,TRBD1,CASSYGQGGSPLHF,TGTGCCAGCAGTTACGGACAGGGAGGATCACCCCTCCACTTT
TRBJ2-7,TRBV4-1,15,NA,NA,CASSQRGTTPWEQYF,TGCGCCAGCAGCCAAAGGGGGACTACACCTTGGGAGCAGTACTTC
TRBJ1-2,TRBV7-2,14,NA,TRBD1,CASSWEDRDYGYTF,TGTGCCAGCAGCTGGGAGGACAGGGACTATGGCTACACCTTC